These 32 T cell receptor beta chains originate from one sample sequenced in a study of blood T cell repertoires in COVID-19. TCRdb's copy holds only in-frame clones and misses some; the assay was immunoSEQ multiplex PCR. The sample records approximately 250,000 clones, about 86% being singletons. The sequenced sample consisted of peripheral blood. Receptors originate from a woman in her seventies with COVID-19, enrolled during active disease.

The CDR3 DNA reads as TGTGCCAGCAGCTTAGGGGGGGGGCCCGACTCGTATACGCAGTATTTT. Translation gives CASSLGGGPDSYTQYF. The chain has TRBV7-2 and TRBJ2-3; perhaps TRBD2 as D (7 bases). V was clipped by 1 base and J by 7 bases, with 18 bases between them. From germline, CDR1 is SGHTA and CDR2 FQGNSA. This CDR3 has 16 amino acids.

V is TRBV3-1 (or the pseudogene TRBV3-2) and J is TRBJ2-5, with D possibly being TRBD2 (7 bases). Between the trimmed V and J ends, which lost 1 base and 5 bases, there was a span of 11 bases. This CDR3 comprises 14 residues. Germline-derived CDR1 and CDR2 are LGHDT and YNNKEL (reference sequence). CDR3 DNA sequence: TGTGCCAGCAGCCAAGGAGGGGGAGGGGAGACCCAGTACTTC. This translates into CASSQGGGGETQYF.

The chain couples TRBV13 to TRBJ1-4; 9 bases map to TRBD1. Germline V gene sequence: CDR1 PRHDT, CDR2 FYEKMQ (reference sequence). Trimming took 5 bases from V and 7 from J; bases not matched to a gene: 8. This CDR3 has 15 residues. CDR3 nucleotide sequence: TGTGCCAGCAGCGGGCCGGGACAGGGAGGTGAAAAACTGTTTTTT. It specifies CASSGPGQGGEKLFF. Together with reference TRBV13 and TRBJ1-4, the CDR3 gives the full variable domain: AAGVIQSPRHLIKEKRETATLKCYPIPRHDTVYWYQQGPGQDPQFLISFYEKMQSDKGSIPDRFSAQQFSDYHSELNMSSLELGDSALYFCASSGPGQGGEKLFFGSGTQLSVL.

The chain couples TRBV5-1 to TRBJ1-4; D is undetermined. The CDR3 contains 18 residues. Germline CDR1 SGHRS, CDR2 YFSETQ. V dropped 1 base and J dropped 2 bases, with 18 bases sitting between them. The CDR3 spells CASSLFQASVTTNEKLFF. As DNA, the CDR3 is TGCGCCAGCAGCTTGTTTCAGGCGAGTGTTACTACTAATGAAAAACTGTTTTTT.

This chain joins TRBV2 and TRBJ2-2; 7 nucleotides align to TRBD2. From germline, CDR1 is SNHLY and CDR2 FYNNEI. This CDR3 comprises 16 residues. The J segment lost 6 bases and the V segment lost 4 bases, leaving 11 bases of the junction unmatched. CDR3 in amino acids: CASSGEGRGLAGELFF. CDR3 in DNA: TGTGCCAGCAGTGGGGAGGGCCGGGGCCTGGCCGGGGAGCTGTTTTTT. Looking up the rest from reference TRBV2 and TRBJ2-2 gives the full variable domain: EPEVTQTPSHQVTQMGQEVILRCVPISNHLYFYWYRQILGQKVEFLVSFYNNEISEKSEIFDDQFSVERPDGSNFTLKIRSTKLEDSAMYFCASSGEGRGLAGELFFGEGSRLTVL.

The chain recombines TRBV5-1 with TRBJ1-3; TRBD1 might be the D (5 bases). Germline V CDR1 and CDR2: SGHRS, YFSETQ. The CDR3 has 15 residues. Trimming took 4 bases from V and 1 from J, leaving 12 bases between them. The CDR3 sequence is CASSPHGASGNTIYF. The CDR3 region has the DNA TGCGCCAGCAGCCCCCATGGGGCTTCTGGAAACACCATATATTTT.

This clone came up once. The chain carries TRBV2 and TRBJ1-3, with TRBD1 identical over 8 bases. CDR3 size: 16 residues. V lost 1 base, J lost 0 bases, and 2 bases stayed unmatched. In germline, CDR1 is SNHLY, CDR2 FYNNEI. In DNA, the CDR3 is TGTGCCAGCAGTGAAGTGGACAGGGCCTCTGGAAACACCATATATTTT. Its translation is CASSEVDRASGNTIYF.

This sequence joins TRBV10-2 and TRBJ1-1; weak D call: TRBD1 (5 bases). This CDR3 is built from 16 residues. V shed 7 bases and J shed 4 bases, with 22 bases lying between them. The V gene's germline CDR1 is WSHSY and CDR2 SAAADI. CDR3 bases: TGCGCCAGCATCGAGACAGCCTACCCCCCCGGCACTGAAGCTTTCTTT. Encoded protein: CASIETAYPPGTEAFF.

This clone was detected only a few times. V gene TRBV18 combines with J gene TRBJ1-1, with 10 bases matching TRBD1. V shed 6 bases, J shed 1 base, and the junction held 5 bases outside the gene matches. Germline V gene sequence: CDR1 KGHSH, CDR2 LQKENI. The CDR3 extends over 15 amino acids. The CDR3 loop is CASSSWDRGNTEAFF. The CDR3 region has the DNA TGTGCCAGCTCCTCCTGGGACAGGGGGAACACTGAAGCTTTCTTT.

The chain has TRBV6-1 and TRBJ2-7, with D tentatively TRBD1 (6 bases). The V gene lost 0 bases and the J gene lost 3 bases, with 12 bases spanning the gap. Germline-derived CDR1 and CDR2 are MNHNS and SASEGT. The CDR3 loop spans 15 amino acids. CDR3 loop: CASSEAPGDGYEQYF. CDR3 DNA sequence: TGTGCCAGCAGTGAAGCACCAGGGGACGGCTACGAGCAGTACTTC.

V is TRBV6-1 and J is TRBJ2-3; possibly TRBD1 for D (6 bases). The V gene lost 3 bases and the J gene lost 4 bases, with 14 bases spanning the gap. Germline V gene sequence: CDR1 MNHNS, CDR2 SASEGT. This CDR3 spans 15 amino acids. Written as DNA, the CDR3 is TGTGCCAGCAGTGACCTCGGCAGGGGTGCAGATACGCAGTATTTT. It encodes CASSDLGRGADTQYF.

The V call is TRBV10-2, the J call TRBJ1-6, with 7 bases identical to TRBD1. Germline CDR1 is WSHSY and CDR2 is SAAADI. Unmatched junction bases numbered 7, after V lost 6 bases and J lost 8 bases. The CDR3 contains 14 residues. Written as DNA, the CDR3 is TGCGCCAGCAGCCCGACAGGGTTAGATTCACCCCTCCACTTT. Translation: CASSPTGLDSPLHF.

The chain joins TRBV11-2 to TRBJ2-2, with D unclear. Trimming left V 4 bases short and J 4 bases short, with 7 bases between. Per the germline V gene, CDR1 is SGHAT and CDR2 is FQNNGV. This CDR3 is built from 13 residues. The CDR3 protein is CASSSHSTGELFF. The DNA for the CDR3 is TGTGCCAGCAGCTCCCACAGCACCGGGGAGCTGTTTTTT.

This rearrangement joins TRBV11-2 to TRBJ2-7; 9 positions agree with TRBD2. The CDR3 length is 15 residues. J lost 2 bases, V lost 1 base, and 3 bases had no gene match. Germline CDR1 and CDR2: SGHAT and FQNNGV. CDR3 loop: CASSLAGGGAYEQYF. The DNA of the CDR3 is TGTGCCAGCAGCTTAGCGGGCGGGGGGGCCTACGAGCAGTACTTC.

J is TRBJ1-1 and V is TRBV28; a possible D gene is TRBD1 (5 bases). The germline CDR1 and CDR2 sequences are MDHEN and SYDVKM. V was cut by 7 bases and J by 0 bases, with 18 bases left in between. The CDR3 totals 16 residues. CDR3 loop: CASTIGAKAMNTEAFF. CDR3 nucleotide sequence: TGTGCCAGCACGATAGGGGCCAAGGCAATGAACACTGAAGCTTTCTTT.

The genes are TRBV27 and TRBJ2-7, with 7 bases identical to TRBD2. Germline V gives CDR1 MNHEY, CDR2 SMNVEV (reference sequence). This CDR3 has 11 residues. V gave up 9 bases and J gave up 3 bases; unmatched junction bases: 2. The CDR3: CASSGGYEQYF. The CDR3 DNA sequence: TGTGCCAGTTCGGGAGGCTACGAGCAGTACTTC.

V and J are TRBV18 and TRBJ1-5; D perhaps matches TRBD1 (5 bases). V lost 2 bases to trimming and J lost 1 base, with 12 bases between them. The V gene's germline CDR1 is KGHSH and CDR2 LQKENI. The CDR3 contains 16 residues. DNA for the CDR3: TGTGCCAGCTCACCAGGGGCGGGGGTGAGCAATCAGCCCCAGCATTTT. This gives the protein CASSPGAGVSNQPQHF.

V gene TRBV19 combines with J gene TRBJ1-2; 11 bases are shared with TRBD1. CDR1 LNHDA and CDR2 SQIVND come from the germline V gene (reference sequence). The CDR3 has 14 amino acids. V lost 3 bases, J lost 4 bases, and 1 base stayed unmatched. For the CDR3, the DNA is TGTGCCAGTAGTATGGGACAGGGGGGCTATGGCTACACCTTC. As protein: CASSMGQGGYGYTF.

CDR3 DNA: TGCGCCAGCAGCCAAGAGACGGAGGGTGATGAGCAGTTCTTC. Translated: CASSQETEGDEQFF. This sequence joins TRBV4-3 and TRBJ2-1; tentative D call: TRBD2 (6 bases). The CDR3 runs 14 residues. V lost 0 bases, J lost 8 bases, and 11 bases lay in between. From germline, CDR1 is LGHNA and CDR2 YSLEER.

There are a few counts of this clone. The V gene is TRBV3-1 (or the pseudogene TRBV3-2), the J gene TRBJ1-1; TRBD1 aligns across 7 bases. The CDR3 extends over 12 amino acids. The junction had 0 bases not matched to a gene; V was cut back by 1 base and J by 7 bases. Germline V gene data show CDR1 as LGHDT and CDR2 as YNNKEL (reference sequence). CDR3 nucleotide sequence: TGTGCCAGCAGCCAAGGGACAGGTGAAGCTTTCTTT. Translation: CASSQGTGEAFF.

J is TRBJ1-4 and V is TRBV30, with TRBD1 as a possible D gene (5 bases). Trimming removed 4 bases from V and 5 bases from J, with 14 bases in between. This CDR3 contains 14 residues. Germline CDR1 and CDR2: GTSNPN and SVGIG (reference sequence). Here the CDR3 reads CAWNRDRQNEKLFF. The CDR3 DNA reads TGTGCCTGGAACCGAGACAGACAGAATGAAAAACTGTTTTTT.

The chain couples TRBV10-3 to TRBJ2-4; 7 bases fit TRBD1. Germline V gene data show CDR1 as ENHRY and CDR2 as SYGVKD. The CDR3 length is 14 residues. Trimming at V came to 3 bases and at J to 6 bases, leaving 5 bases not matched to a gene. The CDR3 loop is CAISDGTASNIQYF. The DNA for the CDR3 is TGTGCCATCAGTGACGGGACAGCATCAAACATTCAGTACTTC.

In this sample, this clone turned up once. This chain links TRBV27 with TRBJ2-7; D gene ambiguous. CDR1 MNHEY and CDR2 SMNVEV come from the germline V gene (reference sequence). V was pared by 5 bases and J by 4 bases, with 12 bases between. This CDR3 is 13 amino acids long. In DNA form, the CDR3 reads TGTGCCAGCAGTATTCAACCTAATTACGAGCAGTACTTC. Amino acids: CASSIQPNYEQYF.

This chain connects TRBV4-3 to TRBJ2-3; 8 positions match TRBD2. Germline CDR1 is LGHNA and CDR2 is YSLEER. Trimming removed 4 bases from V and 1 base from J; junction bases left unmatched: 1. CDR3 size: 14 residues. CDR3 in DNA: TGCGCCAGCAGCCCGCGGGGGGGCACAGATACGCAGTATTTT. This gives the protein CASSPRGGTDTQYF.

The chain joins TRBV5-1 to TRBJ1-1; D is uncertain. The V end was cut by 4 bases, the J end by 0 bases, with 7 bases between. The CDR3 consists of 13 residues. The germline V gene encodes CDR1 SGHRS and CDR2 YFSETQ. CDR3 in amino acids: CASSPSVNTEAFF. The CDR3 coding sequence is TGCGCCAGCAGCCCGTCCGTGAACACTGAAGCTTTCTTT.

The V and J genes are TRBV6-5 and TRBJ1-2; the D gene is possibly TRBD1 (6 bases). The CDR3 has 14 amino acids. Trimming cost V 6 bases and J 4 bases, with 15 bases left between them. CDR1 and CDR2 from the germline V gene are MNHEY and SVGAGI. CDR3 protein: CASRRQGGGYGYTF. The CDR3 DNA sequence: TGTGCCAGCAGGAGGCAGGGAGGGGGCTATGGCTACACCTTC.

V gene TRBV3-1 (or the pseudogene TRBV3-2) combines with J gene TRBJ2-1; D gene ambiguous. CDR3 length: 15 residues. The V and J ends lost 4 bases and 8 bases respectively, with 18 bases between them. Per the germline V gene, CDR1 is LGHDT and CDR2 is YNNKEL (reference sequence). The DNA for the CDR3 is TGTGCCAGCAGCCCGATCCCAATCGAGTCCGATGAGCAGTTCTTC. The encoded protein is CASSPIPIESDEQFF.

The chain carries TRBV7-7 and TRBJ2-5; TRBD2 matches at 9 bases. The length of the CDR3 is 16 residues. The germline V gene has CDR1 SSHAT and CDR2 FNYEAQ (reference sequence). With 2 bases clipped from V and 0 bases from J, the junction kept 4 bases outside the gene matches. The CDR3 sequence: CASSLRSGGYQETQYF. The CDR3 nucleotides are TGTGCCAGCAGCTTAAGGAGCGGGGGGTACCAAGAGACCCAGTACTTC. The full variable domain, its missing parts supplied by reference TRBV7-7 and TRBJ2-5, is GAGVSQSPRYKVTKRGQDVTLRCDPISSHATLYWYQQALGQGPEFLTYFNYEAQPDKSGLPSDRFSAERPEGSISTLTIQRTEQRDSAMYRCASSLRSGGYQETQYFGPGTRLLVL.

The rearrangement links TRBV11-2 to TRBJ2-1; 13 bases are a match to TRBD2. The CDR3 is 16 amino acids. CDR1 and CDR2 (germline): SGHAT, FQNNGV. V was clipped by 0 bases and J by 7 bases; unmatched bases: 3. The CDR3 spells CASSLDRLAGGNEQFF. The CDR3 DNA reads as TGTGCCAGCAGCTTAGATCGACTAGCGGGGGGAAATGAGCAGTTCTTC.

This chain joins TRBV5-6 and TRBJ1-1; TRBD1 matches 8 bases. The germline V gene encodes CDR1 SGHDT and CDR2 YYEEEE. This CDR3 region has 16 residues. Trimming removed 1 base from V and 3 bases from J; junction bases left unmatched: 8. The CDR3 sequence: CASSLPLGQGDTEAFF. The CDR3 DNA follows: TGTGCCAGCAGCTTGCCTCTAGGACAGGGCGACACTGAAGCTTTCTTT. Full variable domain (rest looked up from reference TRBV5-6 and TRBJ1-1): DAGVTQSPTHLIKTRGQQVTLRCSPKSGHDTVSWYQQALGQGPQFIFQYYEEEERQRGNFPDRFSGHQFPNYSSELNVNALLLGDSALYLCASSLPLGQGDTEAFFGQGTRLTVV.

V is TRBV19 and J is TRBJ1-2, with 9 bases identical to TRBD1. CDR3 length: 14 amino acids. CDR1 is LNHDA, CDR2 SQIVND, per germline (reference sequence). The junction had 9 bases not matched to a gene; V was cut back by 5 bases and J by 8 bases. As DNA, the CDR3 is TGTGCCAGTAGTGTCACAGGGGGCCTGGCGGGCTACACCTTC. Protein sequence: CASSVTGGLAGYTF.

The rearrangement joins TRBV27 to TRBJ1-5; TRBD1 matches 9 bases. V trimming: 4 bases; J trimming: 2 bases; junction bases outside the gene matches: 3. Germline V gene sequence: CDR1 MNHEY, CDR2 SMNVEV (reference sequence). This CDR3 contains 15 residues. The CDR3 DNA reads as TGTGCCAGCAGTTCGACAGGGGGTCGCAATCAGCCCCAGCATTTT. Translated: CASSSTGGRNQPQHF.